This TCR beta chain was retrieved from a study of T-cell reconstitution after alpha-beta-depleted transplantation in children. This clonotype was recorded at least ten times. Its antigen remains unknown. V dropped 4 bases and J dropped 5; count of bases not matched to a gene: 4. This CDR3 spans 14 amino acids. Germline V gene data show CDR1 as MRHNA and CDR2 as SNTAGT. Unique molecular identifiers featured in how the TCRbeta library was prepared. TCRdb reanalysed the PCR reads using MiXCR and keeps one entry per CDR3 protein. The table shows some 200,000 distinct CDR3 sequences, with 8.4% occurring only once. Study results and caveats: Reported findings indicate that, about two months after transplant, alpha-beta T cells came from several hundred expanded clones, which were derived from non-depleted graft cells. Surviving recipient cells, namely T cells and thymic progenitors, were the source of high day-60 TCRbeta diversity in some patients. After one year, T-cell counts and TCRbeta diversity mostly came from new T cells.

Here the sequenced sample was PBMCs, mostly from graft donor cells, taken 360 days after TCRalphabeta/CD19-depleted stem cell transplant. This sequence originates from a male patient aged 2 to 10 who had a stem cell transplant for acute myeloid leukemia, so the T cells may come from the graft donor. V and J are TRBV6-4 and TRBJ2-1; 8 positions agree with TRBD1. The CDR3 is CASSGGQENNEQFF. The CDR3 bases are TGTGCCAGCAGTGGGGGACAGGAAAACAATGAGCAGTTCTTC.